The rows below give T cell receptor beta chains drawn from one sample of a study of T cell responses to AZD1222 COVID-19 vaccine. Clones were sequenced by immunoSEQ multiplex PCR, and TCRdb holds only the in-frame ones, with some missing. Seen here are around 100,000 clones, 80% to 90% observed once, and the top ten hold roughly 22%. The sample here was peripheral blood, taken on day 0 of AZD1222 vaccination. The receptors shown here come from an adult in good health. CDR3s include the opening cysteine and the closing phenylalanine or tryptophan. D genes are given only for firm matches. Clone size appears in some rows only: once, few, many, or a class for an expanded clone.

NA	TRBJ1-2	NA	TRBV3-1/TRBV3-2	CASSPRGYGYTF	TGTGCCAGCAGCCCGCGTGGGTATGGCTACACCTTC
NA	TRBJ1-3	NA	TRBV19	CASGRTTSGNTIYF	TGTGCCAGTGGCAGGACGACCTCTGGAAACACCATATATTTT
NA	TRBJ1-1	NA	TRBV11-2	CASSQGYTEAFF	TGTGCCAGCAGCCAGGGGTACACTGAAGCTTTCTTT
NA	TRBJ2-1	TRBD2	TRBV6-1	CASSEGLAGVREQFF	TGTGCCAGCAGTGAAGGGCTAGCGGGAGTTCGTGAGCAGTTCTTC
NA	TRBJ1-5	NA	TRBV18	CASSPQGPRGGQPQHF	TGTGCCAGCTCACCACAGGGGCCGCGAGGGGGGCAGCCCCAGCATTTT
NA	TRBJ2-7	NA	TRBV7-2	CASSIEGGREQYF	TGTGCCAGCAGTATCGAGGGGGGTCGGGAGCAGTACTTC
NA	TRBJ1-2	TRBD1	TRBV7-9	CASSSQGDYGYTF	TGTGCCAGCAGCTCCCAGGGGGACTATGGCTACACCTTC
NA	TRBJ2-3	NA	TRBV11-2	CASSSLIVVEVDTQYF	TGTGCCAGCAGCTCCCTTATAGTGGTCGAGGTCGATACGCAGTATTTT
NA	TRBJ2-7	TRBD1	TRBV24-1	CATGPGQGLNEQYF	TGTGCCACCGGACCGGGACAGGGGTTAAACGAGCAGTACTTC
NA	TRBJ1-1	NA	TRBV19	CASSNYPTVDKAFF	TGTGCCAGTAGTAACTATCCGACAGTGGACAAAGCTTTCTTT
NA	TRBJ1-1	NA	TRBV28	CASSPRGELAFF	TGTGCCAGCAGTCCCAGGGGCGAGCTCGCTTTCTTT
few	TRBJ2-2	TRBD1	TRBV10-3	CAIKGQGDTGELFF	TGTGCCATAAAGGGACAGGGTGACACCGGGGAGCTGTTTTTT
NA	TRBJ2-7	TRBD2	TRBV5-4	CASSSLDRLAGGGYEQYF	TGTGCCAGCAGCTCCCTAGACCGGCTAGCGGGAGGGGGCTACGAGCAGTACTTC
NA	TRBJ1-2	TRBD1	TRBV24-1	CATSDSTGGGGYTF	TGTGCCACCAGTGATTCCACAGGGGGCGGCGGCTACACCTTC
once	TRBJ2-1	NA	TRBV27	CASIGKGDEQFF	TGTGCCAGCATAGGTAAGGGTGATGAGCAGTTCTTC
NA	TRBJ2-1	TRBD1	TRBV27	CASSYVRTGENEQFF	TGTGCCAGCAGTTATGTTCGGACAGGTGAGAATGAGCAGTTCTTC
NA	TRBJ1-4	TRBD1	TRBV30	CAWSVAGGGEKLFF	TGTGCCTGGAGTGTAGCAGGGGGAGGTGAAAAACTGTTTTTT
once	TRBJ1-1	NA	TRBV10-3	CAIKTTGVTEAFF	TGTGCCATCAAAACGACAGGAGTCACTGAAGCTTTCTTT
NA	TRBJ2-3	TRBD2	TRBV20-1	CSASSGGGTDTQYF	TGCAGTGCTAGTAGCGGGGGGGGCACAGATACGCAGTATTTT
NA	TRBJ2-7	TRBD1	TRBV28	CASSPGDRMGHEQYF	TGTGCCAGCAGTCCAGGGGACAGGATGGGGCACGAGCAGTACTTC
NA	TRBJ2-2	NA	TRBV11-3	CASSLGGSWTGELFF	TGTGCCAGCAGCCTAGGGGGTAGTTGGACCGGGGAGCTGTTTTTT
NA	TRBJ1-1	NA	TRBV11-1	CASSLAGARLTEAFF	TGTGCCAGCAGCTTAGCCGGGGCCCGGTTAACTGAAGCTTTCTTT
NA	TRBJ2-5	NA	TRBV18	CASSPRDQAETQYF	TGTGCCAGCTCACCAAGGGATCAAGCGGAGACCCAGTACTTC
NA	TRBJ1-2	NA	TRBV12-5	CASGLVAVNYGYTF	TGTGCTAGTGGTTTGGTGGCGGTAAACTATGGCTACACCTTC
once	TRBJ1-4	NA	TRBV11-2	CASSFNGPNEKLFF	TGTGCCAGCAGCTTCAACGGGCCAAATGAAAAACTGTTTTTT
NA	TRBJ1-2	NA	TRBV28	CASSFSERGYTF	TGTGCCAGCAGTTTTTCTGAGCGAGGCTACACCTTC
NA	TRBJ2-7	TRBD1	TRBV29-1	CSVDSGQQYSYEQYF	TGCAGCGTCGATTCGGGACAGCAATACTCCTACGAGCAGTACTTC
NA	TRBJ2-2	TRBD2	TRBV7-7	CASSLWAGTTNTGELFF	TGTGCTAGCAGCTTATGGGCCGGGACTACTAACACCGGGGAGCTGTTTTTT
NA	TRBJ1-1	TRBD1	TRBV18	CASSDRDLNTEAFF	TGTGCCAGCTCAGACAGGGATCTGAACACTGAAGCTTTCTTT
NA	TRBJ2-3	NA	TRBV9	CASSVGGRTDTQYF	TGTGCCAGCAGCGTAGGTGGCCGCACAGATACGCAGTATTTT
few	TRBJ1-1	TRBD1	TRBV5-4	CASSATGVLGGAFF	TGTGCCAGCAGCGCCACAGGGGTGCTCGGAGGAGCTTTCTTT